This T cell receptor beta chain originates from a study of regulatory T cells in long-lasting Graves disease. Study results and caveats: Accuracy may have suffered from the small sample size. Newly diagnosed patients had higher TCR diversity than persistent Graves' patients did.

Germline V gene data show CDR1 as SGHTA and CDR2 as FQGTGA. The CDR3 has 14 amino acids. V was pared by 1 base and J by 8 bases, with 4 bases of the junction left unmatched. In its sample, this clonotype was seen many times. As yet, its antigen is unknown. Arm-PCR of CDR3 regions with iRepertoire HTBI primers generated TCR beta libraries. MiXCR, applied by TCRdb to the multiplex PCR reads, yields one record per CDR3 protein. The sample gives approximately 540,000 distinct CDR3 sequences, about 11% of which show up once; around 9.3% is in the top ten. Specified time point: newly diagnosed GD, antithyroid drugs for less than 3 months. Preparation of the TCR library used RNA extracted from PBMCs. In addition, the sample was reused for a study of T cells in Graves' hyperthyroidism and ophthalmopathy. According to that study: Patients showing uncontrolled infection, other autoimmune disease, pregnancy or lactation were ineligible. Blood also contained most expanded thyroid clonotypes above 0.001.

Sequenced material: peripheral blood mononuclear cells (PBMCs), taken at new diagnosis, from a patient treated with antithyroid drugs. This TCR was sampled from a woman under 40 with Graves disease. This rearrangement joins TRBV7-3 to TRBJ2-3; 9 nucleotides align to TRBD2. CDR3 DNA: TGTGCCAGCAGCTTAATCGGTAGCGGGAGTACGCAGTATTTT. Its protein product is CASSLIGSGSTQYF.